This T cell receptor (beta chain) was identified during a study of blood T cell repertoires in COVID-19 (dated by TCRdb to 2019 to 2021). Study-wide context: For ImmuneRACE Cohort 3, a participant was defined as recovered based on two consecutive negative NP/OP PCR tests, clearance by a healthcare professional, or resolution of symptoms. Where available, HLA class I and class II types were obtained from metadata supplied by the sample provider rather than from assay-based typing. The material from the prospective study consisted of cDNA or gDNA derived from T cells, B-cell-depleted T cells, or PBMCs. A freely available public database, intended as a resource for researchers studying the immune response to SARS-CoV-2, is where the repertoires were released. Samples from collaborators originated in the United States, Italy and Spain and spanned both the acute and convalescent phases of COVID-19. Subjects who had been exposed to COVID-19, were actively infected with it, or had recovered from it provided the deeply sampled blood TCRbeta repertoires that made up the dataset. Samples were obtained from the ongoing ImmuneRACE study (first 160 participants) and from 1,000 to 1,500 subjects provided by 6 global collaborators. The sample metadata nearly always contained a de-identified subject ID, COVID-19 status, age in years and sex.

About this clone itself: What antigen it recognizes has not been identified. No base-level quality is on record; no much larger clone is a single base apart.

TCRbeta CDR3 regions were amplified from genomic DNA by means of the immunoSEQ Assay, a bias-controlled multiplex PCR. The paper's data handling went like this. Nucleated cell counts per sample were estimated from amplification of reference gene primers within the assay. To quantify the absolute abundance of each unique TCRbeta CDR3 rearrangement, sequence reads were collapsed and filtered. Productive Simpson clonality was computed per sample as the square root of Simpson's diversity index over productive rearrangements. TCRdb's version of the immuneACCESS table is confined to in-frame rearrangements and falls short of the full clone set. An unresolved V gene accounts for under half of the shortfall where checked; the remainder is of unknown origin. V and J calls and clone size are those listed in that table; D and trimming were worked out from the DNA. The sample includes 150,000 to 200,000 clones, with about 86% observed a single time. In total, the top ten clones hold approximately 25% of the sample.

Enrolling through a virtual design, the prospective study's participants ranged in age from about 18 to 100 years and lived across roughly 23 United States geographic areas. Cohort assignment in the prospective study relied on participant-reported clinical history from a screening survey and a study questionnaire. In the prospective study, whole blood, serum and a nasopharyngeal or oropharyngeal swab were collected from each participant by mobile phlebotomists. Participants in the prospective study had the option to provide additional blood draws and questionnaires over a roughly 2-month period. Blood samples from the prospective study were shipped frozen or at room temperature prior to DNA extraction. Overall study outcomes, separate from this receptor: Clinical and demographic metadata were provided uncurated, with the amount varying by source and participant.

V ends up 4 bases short and J 10 bases short, with an unmatched junction base count of 9. The germline V gene provides CDR1 SGHRS and CDR2 YFSETQ. Taken from cysteine to phenylalanine, the CDR3 has 15 residues. Only the CDR3 part of the read is kept: 45 bases, read in frame from the first base. This chain is built from TRBV5-1 and TRBJ2-1; TRBD1 aligns with 12 central bases. The sequence came from a woman aged 35 to 49 in a cohort exposed to, infected with or recovered from COVID-19 (not recorded which). Sequencing was carried out using PBMCs or T cells enriched from blood (not recorded which). The nucleotides are TGCGCCAGCAGCCCGGGACAGGGGGCCTCTCGAGAGCAGTTCTTC. This codes for CASSPGQGASREQFF.